The T cell receptor (beta chain) described here comes from a study of blood T cell repertoires in COVID-19. Study as a whole: Nucleic acid was either cDNA or gDNA, and it came from T cells, B-cell-depleted T cells, or PBMCs.

Libraries were prepared by immunoSEQ multiplex PCR; TCRdb keeps only in-frame clonotypes and omits some of them. The table shows 92,000 or so clones, with about three quarters occurring only once. This receptor was obtained from a woman older than 75 with acute or convalescent COVID-19. The specimen was peripheral blood.

The CDR3 loop is CASSSTGTGVDTGELFF. DNA for the CDR3: TGTGCCAGCAGCTCTACCGGGACAGGGGTTGATACCGGGGAGCTGTTTTTT. The rearrangement links TRBV5-5 to TRBJ2-2; TRBD1 aligns across 10 bases. With 3 bases clipped from V and 5 bases from J, the junction kept 10 bases outside the gene matches. The CDR3 is made up of 17 amino acids. The V gene's germline CDR1 is SGHKS and CDR2 YYEKEE (reference sequence).